This TCR beta chain stems from a study of regulatory T cells in long-lasting Graves disease. As for time point: newly diagnosed GD, antithyroid drugs for less than 3 months. With RNA extracted from PBMCs as input, the TCR library was made. The authors built TCR beta libraries using iRepertoire HTBI primers and Arm-PCR of CDR3 regions. A single record per CDR3 protein comes from TCRdb applying MiXCR to the multiplex PCR reads. Of approximately 470,000 distinct CDR3 sequences listed, about 17% were seen once; the top ten hold over 9%. This CDR3 comprises 15 residues. CDR1 is SNHLY and CDR2 is FYNNEI in the germline V gene. V gave up 7 bases and J gave up 2 bases; unmatched junction bases: 8. This clonotype turned up a few times. These data were also filed under a second study, of T cells in Graves' hyperthyroidism and ophthalmopathy.

The receptor comes from a man aged 35-49 years with Graves disease. The V gene is TRBV2, the J gene TRBJ1-3, with 7 bases lining up with TRBD1. Sequencing was performed on peripheral blood mononuclear cells (PBMCs), taken at new diagnosis, from a patient treated with antithyroid drugs. The CDR3 DNA follows: TGTGCCAGCACACGACAGGGTTCGGCTGGAAACACCATATATTTT. Amino acids: CASTRQGSAGNTIYF. The variable domain in full, completed from reference TRBV2 and TRBJ1-3, reads EPEVTQTPSHQVTQMGQEVILRCVPISNHLYFYWYRQILGQKVEFLVSFYNNEISEKSEIFDDQFSVERPDGSNFTLKIRSTKLEDSAMYFCASTRQGSAGNTIYFGEGSWLTVV.